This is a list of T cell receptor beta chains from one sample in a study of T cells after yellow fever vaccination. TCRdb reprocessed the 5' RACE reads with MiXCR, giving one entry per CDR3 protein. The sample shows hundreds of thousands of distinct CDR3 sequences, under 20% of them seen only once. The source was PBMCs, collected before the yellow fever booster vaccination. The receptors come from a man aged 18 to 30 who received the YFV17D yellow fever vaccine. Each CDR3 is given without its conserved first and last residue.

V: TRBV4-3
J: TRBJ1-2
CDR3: ASSQDHRSSGGYT

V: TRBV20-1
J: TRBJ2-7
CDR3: SARGDKAYEQC

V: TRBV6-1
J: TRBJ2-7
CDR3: ASENSGGENEQY

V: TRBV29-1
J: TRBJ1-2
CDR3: SVERGIENYGYT

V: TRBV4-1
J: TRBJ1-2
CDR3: ASSQPTRRQGLRGYT

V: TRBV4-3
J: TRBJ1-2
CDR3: ASSQGTGRGRNYGYT

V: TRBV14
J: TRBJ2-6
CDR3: ASSLDCCSGANVLT

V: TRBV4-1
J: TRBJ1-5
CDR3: ASSQSGIGANQPQH

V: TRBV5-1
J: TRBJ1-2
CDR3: ASSLRQGLNGYT

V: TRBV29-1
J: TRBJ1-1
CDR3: SAGRGAGTEAF

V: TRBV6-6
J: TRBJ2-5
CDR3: ASRNPGLAQETQY

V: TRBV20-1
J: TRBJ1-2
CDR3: SAPDRNGGYT

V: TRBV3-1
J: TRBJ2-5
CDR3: ASSLSAGGRETQY

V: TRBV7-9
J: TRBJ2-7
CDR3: ASSKRDANEQY

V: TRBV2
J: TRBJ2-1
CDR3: ASSAGQTGSQF

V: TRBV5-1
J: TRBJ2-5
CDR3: ASRRQGNQETQY

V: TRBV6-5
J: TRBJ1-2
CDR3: ASSNRAANYGYT

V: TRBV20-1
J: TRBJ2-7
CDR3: SASDRRVQKVEQY

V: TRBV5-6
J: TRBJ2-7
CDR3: ASSSTGTAYEQY

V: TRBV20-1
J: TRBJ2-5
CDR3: SANGLAVQETQY

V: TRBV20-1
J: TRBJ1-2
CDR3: SARDRVGVRGYT

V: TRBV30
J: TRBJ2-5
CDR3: AWSPPAGEETQY